The rows below give T cell receptor beta chains drawn from one sample of a study of T cell changes during pregnancy in multiple sclerosis. Produced via immunoSEQ multiplex PCR; TCRdb's table is partial and in-frame only. The data contain fewer than 45,000 clones, around 91% of them singletons. The sequencing here drew on CD8+ T cells from peripheral blood mononuclear cells, taken in the first trimester of pregnancy. The source is a female donor with multiple sclerosis, enrolled in a pregnancy study. The CDR3 runs from the conserved cysteine through the conserved F or W. Fields, in order: D gene, V gene, J gene, CDR3 protein, CDR3 DNA. The D gene is left open where the match is weak.

d_gene: -
v_gene: TRBV7-2
j_gene: TRBJ2-5
CDR3aa: CASSQTGRGFQETQYF
CDR3nt: TGTGCCAGCAGCCAAACAGGGAGGGGGTTCCAAGAGACCCAGTACTTC

d_gene: -
v_gene: TRBV28
j_gene: TRBJ1-5
CDR3aa: CASSGDSLGVYQPQHF
CDR3nt: TGTGCCAGCAGTGGTGACAGTTTAGGGGTTTATCAGCCCCAGCATTTT

d_gene: TRBD1
v_gene: TRBV30
j_gene: TRBJ1-2
CDR3aa: CAWSVPRGTAFYGYTF
CDR3nt: TGTGCCTGGAGTGTACCGCGAGGGACAGCTTTCTATGGCTACACCTTC

d_gene: -
v_gene: TRBV29-1
j_gene: TRBJ2-3
CDR3aa: CSVEGLHTTDTQYF
CDR3nt: TGCAGCGTCGAAGGCCTCCACACCACAGATACGCAGTATTTT

d_gene: -
v_gene: TRBV6-5
j_gene: TRBJ1-1
CDR3aa: CASSRTGGTEAFF
CDR3nt: TGTGCCAGCAGCCGAACCGGAGGGACTGAAGCTTTCTTT

d_gene: -
v_gene: TRBV27
j_gene: TRBJ2-2
CDR3aa: CASSTGLTGELFF
CDR3nt: TGTGCCAGCAGTACAGGCTTGACCGGGGAGCTGTTTTTT

d_gene: -
v_gene: TRBV20-1
j_gene: TRBJ1-4
CDR3aa: CSATGDEKLFF
CDR3nt: TGCAGTGCTACAGGGGATGAAAAACTGTTTTTT

d_gene: TRBD1
v_gene: TRBV5-4
j_gene: TRBJ2-2
CDR3aa: CASLGTGNTGELFF
CDR3nt: TGTGCCAGCCTCGGGACAGGGAACACCGGGGAGCTGTTTTTT

d_gene: TRBD2
v_gene: TRBV4-1
j_gene: TRBJ2-1
CDR3aa: CASRLATSGIYEQFF
CDR3nt: TGCGCCAGCAGACTAGCGACTAGCGGGATCTATGAGCAGTTCTTC

d_gene: -
v_gene: TRBV4-3
j_gene: TRBJ2-3
CDR3aa: CASSQDRGRTDTQYF
CDR3nt: TGCGCCAGCAGCCAAGACCGGGGGAGGACAGATACGCAGTATTTT

d_gene: TRBD1
v_gene: TRBV27
j_gene: TRBJ2-7
CDR3aa: CASSLTGAYEQYF
CDR3nt: TGTGCCAGCAGTTTGACAGGGGCCTACGAGCAGTACTTC

d_gene: TRBD2
v_gene: TRBV7-8
j_gene: TRBJ2-7
CDR3aa: CASSLRVAGPSYEQYF
CDR3nt: TGTGCCAGCAGCTTGAGGGTAGCGGGACCCTCCTACGAGCAGTACTTC

d_gene: -
v_gene: TRBV5-6
j_gene: TRBJ2-7
CDR3aa: CASSGGTAGAYEQYF
CDR3nt: TGTGCCAGCAGCGGAGGGACAGCGGGGGCCTACGAGCAGTACTTC

d_gene: TRBD1
v_gene: TRBV5-6
j_gene: TRBJ2-1
CDR3aa: CASSLTGENEQFF
CDR3nt: TGTGCCAGCAGCTTGACAGGGGAGAATGAGCAGTTCTTC

d_gene: -
v_gene: TRBV27
j_gene: TRBJ2-7
CDR3aa: CASSYHQREQYF
CDR3nt: TGTGCCAGCAGTTACCATCAGCGCGAGCAGTACTTC

d_gene: TRBD1
v_gene: TRBV7-9
j_gene: TRBJ2-2
CDR3aa: CASSQDRSAKGGELFF
CDR3nt: TGTGCCAGCAGCCAGGACAGGTCCGCCAAGGGCGGGGAGCTGTTTTTT

d_gene: TRBD1
v_gene: TRBV27
j_gene: TRBJ2-5
CDR3aa: CASSGTGGLETQYF
CDR3nt: TGTGCCAGCAGCGGGACAGGGGGGTTGGAGACCCAGTACTTC

d_gene: TRBD1
v_gene: TRBV29-1
j_gene: TRBJ2-1
CDR3aa: CSVVSGTAIDNEQFF
CDR3nt: TGCAGCGTTGTTTCCGGGACAGCGATAGACAATGAGCAGTTCTTC

d_gene: -
v_gene: TRBV5-1
j_gene: TRBJ2-5
CDR3aa: CASSLQRLPQETQYF
CDR3nt: TGCGCCAGCAGCTTGCAGCGTTTACCTCAAGAGACCCAGTACTTC

d_gene: -
v_gene: TRBV19
j_gene: TRBJ1-2
CDR3aa: CASSIGPGAYGYTF
CDR3nt: TGTGCCAGTAGTATAGGTCCAGGGGCCTATGGCTACACCTTC